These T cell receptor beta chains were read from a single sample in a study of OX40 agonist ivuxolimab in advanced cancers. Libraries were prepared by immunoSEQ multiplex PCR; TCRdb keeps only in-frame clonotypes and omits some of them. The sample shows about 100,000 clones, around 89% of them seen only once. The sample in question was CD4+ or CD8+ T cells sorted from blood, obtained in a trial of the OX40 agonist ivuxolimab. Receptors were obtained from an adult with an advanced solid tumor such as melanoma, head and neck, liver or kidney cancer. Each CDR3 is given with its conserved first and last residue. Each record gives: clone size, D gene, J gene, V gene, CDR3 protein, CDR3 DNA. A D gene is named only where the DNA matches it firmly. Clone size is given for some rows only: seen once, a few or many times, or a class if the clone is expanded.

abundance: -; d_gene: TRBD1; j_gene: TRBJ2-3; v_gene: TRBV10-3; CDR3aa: CAISGDRGSDTQYF; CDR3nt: TGTGCCATCAGTGGGGACAGGGGCAGCGATACGCAGTATTTT
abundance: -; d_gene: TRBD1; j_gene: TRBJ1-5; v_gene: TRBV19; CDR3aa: CASNPGQGNQPQHF; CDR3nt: TGTGCCAGTAACCCGGGACAGGGGAATCAGCCCCAGCATTTT
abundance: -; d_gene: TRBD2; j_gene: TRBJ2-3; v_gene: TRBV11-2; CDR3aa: CASSSGLAGRTDTQYF; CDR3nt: TGTGCCAGCAGCTCGGGACTAGCGGGCCGCACAGATACGCAGTATTTT
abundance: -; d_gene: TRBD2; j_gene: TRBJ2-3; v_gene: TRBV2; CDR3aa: CASSERGGDTQYF; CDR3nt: TGTGCCAGCAGTGAGCGGGGGGGAGATACGCAGTATTTT
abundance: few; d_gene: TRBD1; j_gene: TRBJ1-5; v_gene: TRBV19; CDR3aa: CASSIDPTRTGQPQHF; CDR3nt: TGTGCCAGTAGTATAGATCCCACCAGGACAGGTCAGCCCCAGCATTTT
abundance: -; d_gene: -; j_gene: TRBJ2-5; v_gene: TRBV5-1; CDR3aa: CASSLVNGLAGTQYF; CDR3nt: TGCGCCAGCAGCTTGGTTAATGGGCTCGCTGGGACCCAGTACTTC
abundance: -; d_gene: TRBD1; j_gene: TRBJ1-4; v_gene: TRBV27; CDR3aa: CASSGQGLGKLFF; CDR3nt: TGTGCCAGCAGTGGACAGGGACTGGGTAAACTGTTTTTT
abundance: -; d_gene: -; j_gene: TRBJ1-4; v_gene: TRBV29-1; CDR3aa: CSVYATNEKLFF; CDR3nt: TGCAGCGTTTATGCAACTAATGAAAAACTGTTTTTT
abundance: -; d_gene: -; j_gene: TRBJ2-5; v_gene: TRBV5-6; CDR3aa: CASSFSGLRETQYF; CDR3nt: TGTGCCAGCAGCTTTTCAGGGCTAAGAGAGACCCAGTACTTC
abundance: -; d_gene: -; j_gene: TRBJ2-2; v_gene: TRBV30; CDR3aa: CARQGFGTGELFF; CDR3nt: TGTGCCCGCCAGGGGTTTGGCACCGGGGAGCTGTTTTTT
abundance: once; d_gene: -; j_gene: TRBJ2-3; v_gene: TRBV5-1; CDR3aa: CASSLDGVAWDTQYF; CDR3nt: TGCGCCAGCAGCTTGGACGGGGTAGCCTGGGATACGCAGTATTTT
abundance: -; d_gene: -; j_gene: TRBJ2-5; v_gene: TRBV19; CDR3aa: CASSIGVRETQYF; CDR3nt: TGTGCCAGTAGTATAGGGGTACGGGAGACCCAGTACTTC
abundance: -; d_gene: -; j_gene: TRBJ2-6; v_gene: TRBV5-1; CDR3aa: CASSLAGAHRSGANVLTF; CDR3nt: TGCGCCAGCAGCTTGGCAGGGGCGCATCGCTCTGGGGCCAACGTCCTGACTTTC
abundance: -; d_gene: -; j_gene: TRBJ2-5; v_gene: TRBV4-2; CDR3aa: CASSQGTLQETQYF; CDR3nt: TGTGCCAGCAGCCAAGGTACCCTCCAAGAGACCCAGTACTTC
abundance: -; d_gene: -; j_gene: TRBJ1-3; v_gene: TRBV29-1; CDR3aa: CSVISSGNTIYF; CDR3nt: TGCAGCGTTATAAGCTCTGGAAACACCATATATTTT
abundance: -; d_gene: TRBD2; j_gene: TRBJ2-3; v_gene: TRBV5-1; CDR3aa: CASSLLAGGTDTQYF; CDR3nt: TGCGCCAGCAGCTTGCTAGCGGGAGGCACAGATACGCAGTATTTT